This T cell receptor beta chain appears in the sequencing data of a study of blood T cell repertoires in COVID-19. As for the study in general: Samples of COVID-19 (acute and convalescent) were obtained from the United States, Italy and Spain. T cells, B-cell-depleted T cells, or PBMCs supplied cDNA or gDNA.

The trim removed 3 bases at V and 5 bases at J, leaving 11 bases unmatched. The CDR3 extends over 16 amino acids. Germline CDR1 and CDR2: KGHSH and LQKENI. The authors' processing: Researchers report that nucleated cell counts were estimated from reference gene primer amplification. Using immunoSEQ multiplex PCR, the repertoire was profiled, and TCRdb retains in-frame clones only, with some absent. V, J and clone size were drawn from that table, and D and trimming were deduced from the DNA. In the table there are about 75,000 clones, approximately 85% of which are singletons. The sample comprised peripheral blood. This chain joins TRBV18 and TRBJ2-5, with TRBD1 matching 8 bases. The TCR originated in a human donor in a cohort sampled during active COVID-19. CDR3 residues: CASSPWTGRSGETQYF. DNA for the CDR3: TGTGCCAGCTCACCCTGGACAGGGAGGTCCGGCGAGACCCAGTACTTC.